This T cell receptor beta chain was found in a study of breast tumors, draining lymph nodes, adjacent tissues. Study findings and constraints: Compared with lymph nodes, tumors were less diverse; compared with nontumor tissue, more. Findings are consistent with lymph node origin and intratumoral expansion of most tumor T cells.

Breast cancer patients provided tissue from their axillary draining lymph nodes. TCRdb re-called the multiplex PCR reads through MiXCR, storing one row per CDR3 protein. The table includes some 140,000 distinct CDR3 sequences, 21% detected once. This clonotype showed up many times. What it binds is unknown. The receptor was derived from a female donor with breast cancer. Some clones in this sample may be carry-over from other donors' samples. The material sequenced was axillary lymph node tissue.

In DNA, the CDR3 is TGCGCCAGCAGTGATCCCGGGACCGGTCAAGAGACCCAGTACTTC. Translation: CASSDPGTGQETQYF. The chain joins TRBV10-1 to TRBJ2-5; D may match TRBD1 or TRBD2 (5 bases each). CDR1 is WNHNN and CDR2 is SYGVQD in the germline V gene (reference sequence). The CDR3 is 15 amino acids. The ends were cut back, 3 bases at V and 2 bases at J, with 13 bases in the middle.